This section outlines one T cell receptor beta chain sequence together with its context. The data were taken from a study of T-cell memory formation after mild COVID-19. There are 16 residues in the CDR3. Trimming shortened V by 1 base and J by 7 bases, and 17 bases separated the two germline ends. CDR1 is DFQATT and CDR2 is SNEGSKA in the germline V gene (reference sequence). TCR alpha and TCR beta cDNA libraries with sample barcodes and UMIs came from 5'RACE using constant-segment primers. Using its own MiXCR run on the 5' RACE reads, TCRdb lists one record per CDR3 protein. This sample has fewer than 450,000 distinct CDR3 sequences; 24% occur once, and the top ten carry 7% to 9.5%.

V gene TRBV20-1 combines with J gene TRBJ1-6, with a weak D call TRBD1 (5 bases). The TCR originated in an adult woman who had mild COVID-19 (a few samples of this study predate the infection). Cell type and time point are not known. Sequenced sample: PBMCs or a T cell subset sorted from them (not recorded which). Here the CDR3 DNA reads TGCAGTGCTAGAGGGCCTTTGGAGACAGACAATTCACCCCTCCACTTT. It codes for CSARGPLETDNSPLHF.